The clone carrying this T cell receptor beta chain was observed a few times. Its antigen is unknown. The CDR3 extends over 14 amino acids. Per germline, CDR1 MDHEN and CDR2 SYDVKM. The V gene end was trimmed by 8 bases and the J gene end by 0 bases; junction bases not matched to a gene: 4. This specimen comes from a study of blood T cells in healthy people across ages. Study observations and caveats: A conclusive naive versus antigen-experienced comparison was prevented by the unsorted PBMCs.

It was with a sample-barcoded 5' primer and a J-beta primer mix that a second PCR of roughly 6 to 12 cycles was run. CDR3-containing paired-end reads numbering at least 2.5 million came from each sample. TCRdb re-called the 5' RACE reads with MiXCR, one entry per CDR3 protein. The sample yields about 780,000 distinct CDR3 sequences, more than 35% seen once. This chain uses TRBV28 with TRBJ2-3; TRBD2 matches 8 bases. The sequence was collected from a man older than 75 in good health. The sequencing sample was made of blood. CDR3 DNA sequence: TGTGCCAGCGGATTAGCGGGAAGCACAGATACGCAGTATTTT. Protein product: CASGLAGSTDTQYF.